This TCR beta chain was identified during a study of CD8 T cells in ankylosing spondylitis. Broader study findings: Earlier work had already found some motif variants in reactive arthritis synovial fluid and blood. Within matched ankylosing spondylitis synovial fluid, disease-linked clones were reportedly significantly enriched.

This clonotype was seen many times. What it binds is not known. The CDR3 runs 15 residues. The V gene end was trimmed by 1 base and the J gene end by 5 bases; junction bases not matched to a gene: 4. Germline V lookup: CDR1 SGDLS, CDR2 YYNGEE. From the 5' RACE reads, TCRdb called clonotypes with MiXCR, one entry per CDR3 protein. The sample lists about 42,000 distinct CDR3 sequences, over 3.5% seen once, with under 4.5% in the top ten. V gene TRBV9 combines with J gene TRBJ2-2; 8 nucleotides line up with TRBD1. Sequencing input: blood, either unsorted or a sorted T cell fraction (not recorded which). The clonotype was recovered from a female donor with ankylosing spondylitis or in good health (not recorded which). As DNA, the CDR3 is TGTGCCAGCAGCGTAATCAGGGGGCTTACCGGGGAGCTGTTTTTT. This codes for CASSVIRGLTGELFF.